These 15 T cell receptor beta chains were sequenced from one sample in a study of response to subunit inactivated influenza vaccine listed by TCRdb under 2018. Library preparation was by RT-PCR. Data came from an Illumina HiSeq 2500. The public sequencing data were trimmed at Q25 with fastp and processed into clonotypes with MiXCR by TCRdb, which kept only in-frame beta chains. Each entry is one CDR3 protein sequence, shown with its most common DNA and genes. For this sample there are about 540,000 distinct CDR3 sequences; roughly 23% appear just once. About 3% of the sample lies in the top ten. This same sample was also part of a study on T cells expressing NK-cell markers. As the second publication notes: TCR beta cDNA libraries were prepared using 5'RACE template switching, which introduced a universal primer site and unique molecular identifiers.

The sequencing used CD4+ T cells sorted from PBMCs, collected approximately 12 days after vaccination. These receptors originate from a man aged 50 to 60 who received an inactivated influenza vaccine. Donor details come from another sample of the same person, matched by shared clones.

This sequence joins TRBV7-9 and TRBJ1-4; D is unclear. Germline-derived CDR1 and CDR2 are SEHNR and FQNEAQ (reference sequence). The CDR3 is 14 amino acids. V shed 4 bases and J shed 10 bases, with 16 bases lying between them. The CDR3: CASSSALAEGKLFF. The DNA of the CDR3 is TGTGCCAGCAGCTCCGCCCTCGCAGAAGGAAAACTGTTTTTT.

In this sample, this clonotype turned up a few times. The V gene is TRBV2, the J gene TRBJ2-5; D is possibly TRBD2 (6 bases). Germline assignment: CDR1 SNHLY and CDR2 FYNNEI. This CDR3 is built from 14 residues. Trimming cost V 7 bases and J 5 bases, with 17 bases left between them. CDR3 DNA sequence: TGTGCCAGCACCCAATTTTCTAGCGCCGAGACCCAGTACTTC. Its protein is CASTQFSSAETQYF.

The J gene is TRBJ2-7, the V gene TRBV15; 7 bases are shared with TRBD2. CDR1 LNHNV and CDR2 YYDKDF come from the germline V gene (reference sequence). Trimming cost V 5 bases and J 7 bases; bases outside gene matches: 11. The length of the CDR3 is 14 residues. The CDR3 DNA reads TGTGCCACCAGCTCCCGGGACTACATGGGGGAGCAGTACTTC. This gives the protein CATSSRDYMGEQYF.

This clonotype has only a few counts. This chain uses TRBV5-1 with TRBJ1-5; TRBD1 matches 8 bases. Trimming cost V 4 bases and J 5 bases; bases outside gene matches: 8. This CDR3 spans 15 amino acids. The germline V gene has CDR1 SGHRS and CDR2 YFSETQ. The CDR3 sequence: CASSLGTGEYQPQHF. CDR3 bases: TGCGCCAGCAGCCTCGGGACAGGCGAGTATCAGCCCCAGCATTTT.

This clonotype was counted a few times. The rearrangement joins TRBV20-1 to TRBJ1-2, with TRBD1 as a possible D gene (6 bases). The CDR3 loop spans 14 amino acids. V shed 2 bases and J shed 4 bases, with 14 bases lying between them. From germline, CDR1 is DFQATT and CDR2 SNEGSKA (reference sequence). CDR3 sequence reads: CSARLGGRGYGYTF. In nucleotides, the CDR3 is TGCAGTGCTAGATTGGGGGGGCGAGGCTATGGCTACACCTTC.

The chain uses TRBV6-5 and TRBJ2-3; the D call may be TRBD1 or TRBD2 (7 bases each). Germline lookup yields CDR1 MNHEY and CDR2 SVGAGI. This CDR3 comprises 14 residues. Trimming cost V 2 bases and J 7 bases, with 13 bases left between them. The CDR3 here is CASSYGEGAHTQYF. In nucleotides, the CDR3 is TGTGCCAGCAGTTACGGGGAGGGGGCCCATACGCAGTATTTT.

This clonotype was recorded at least ten times. The chain joins TRBV5-1 to TRBJ1-1; weak D call: TRBD1 (5 bases). V shed 0 bases and J shed 7 bases, with 10 bases lying between them. This CDR3 has 13 residues. CDR1 is SGHRS and CDR2 is YFSETQ in the germline V gene. The CDR3 DNA reads as TGCGCCAGCAGCTTGGCAGGGCGGAGTGAAGCTTTCTTT. Amino acid sequence: CASSLAGRSEAFF.

This clonotype was detected only a few times. This sequence joins TRBV20-1 and TRBJ2-1; D ambiguous. Germline-derived CDR1 and CDR2 are DFQATT and SNEGSKA (reference sequence). The V and J ends lost 4 bases and 6 bases respectively, with 7 bases between them. This CDR3 contains 11 residues. The DNA for the CDR3 is TGCAGTGCTACGAAGACCAATGAGCAGTTCTTC. It is translated as CSATKTNEQFF.

This clonotype came up many times. The genes are TRBV20-1 and TRBJ2-3; D is perhaps TRBD2 (5 bases). This CDR3 contains 13 residues. V was trimmed by 5 bases and J by 1 base, leaving 10 bases between them. CDR1 and CDR2 (germline): DFQATT, SNEGSKA (reference sequence). The CDR3 region is CSAEDSGTDTQYF. CDR3 DNA: TGCAGTGCTGAGGACTCCGGCACAGATACGCAGTATTTT.

V is TRBV7-2 and J is TRBJ2-5; D uncertain. There are 12 residues in the CDR3. Looked up from germline, CDR1 is SGHTA and CDR2 is FQGNSA. Trimming pared 5 bases from V and 5 bases from J, leaving 9 bases between. CDR3 region: CASSVMRETQYF. Written as DNA, the CDR3 is TGTGCCAGCAGCGTTATGCGGGAGACCCAGTACTTC.

The sample holds a few counts of this clonotype. This chain connects TRBV5-1 to TRBJ2-7; TRBD2 aligns across 7 bases. This CDR3 comprises 13 residues. Germline trimming cut 5 bases from V and 5 bases from J; bases unmatched to any gene: 7. CDR1 and CDR2 (germline): SGHRS, YFSETQ. CDR3 nucleotides: TGCGCCAGCAGTAACCGGGGGGACCACGAGCAGTACTTC. Its translation is CASSNRGDHEQYF.

This clonotype was observed a few times. The chain is built from TRBV2 and TRBJ2-7; TRBD2 aligns across 12 bases. V was pared by 5 bases and J by 2 bases, with 4 bases of the junction left unmatched. The V gene's germline CDR1 is SNHLY and CDR2 FYNNEI. The CDR3 has 15 residues. CDR3 protein: CASSRLAGGPYEQYF. CDR3 coding DNA: TGTGCCAGCAGTCGTCTAGCGGGAGGGCCCTACGAGCAGTACTTC.

This rearrangement joins TRBV11-2 to TRBJ1-1; TRBD1 matches 10 bases. Per germline, CDR1 SGHAT and CDR2 FQNNGV. Trimming at V came to 5 bases and at J to 5 bases, leaving 11 bases not matched to a gene. The CDR3 runs 16 residues. The CDR3 loop reads CASSPTGGTGVTEAFF. The CDR3 bases are TGTGCCAGCAGCCCAACAGGTGGGACAGGGGTGACTGAAGCTTTCTTT.

This clonotype has ten or more counts. The genes are TRBV7-2 and TRBJ2-5; TRBD2 might be the D (6 bases). Trimming cost V 1 base and J 7 bases, with 10 bases left between them. Germline CDR1 and CDR2: SGHTA and FQGNSA. This CDR3 comprises 13 residues. As DNA, the CDR3 is TGTGCCAGCAGCTTAGAGGGGCGGGGGACCCAGTACTTC. Its protein product is CASSLEGRGTQYF. Using reference TRBV7-2 and TRBJ2-5 for the parts outside the CDR3, the full variable domain is GAGVSQSPSNKVTEKGKDVELRCDPISGHTALYWYRQSLGQGLEFLIYFQGNSAPDKSGLPSDRFSAERTGGSVSTLTIQRTQQEDSAVYLCASSLEGRGTQYFGPGTRLLVL.

This clonotype was seen a few times. The chain employs TRBV5-8 and TRBJ2-3; 14 bases map to TRBD2. J gave up 2 bases and V 4 bases, and 3 bases lay outside the gene matches. Per the germline V gene, CDR1 is SGHTS and CDR2 is YDEGEE. This CDR3 has 16 amino acids. The CDR3 DNA is TGTGCCAGCAGCGCGGGACTAGCGGGGGTCACAGATACGCAGTATTTT. Its translation is CASSAGLAGVTDTQYF.